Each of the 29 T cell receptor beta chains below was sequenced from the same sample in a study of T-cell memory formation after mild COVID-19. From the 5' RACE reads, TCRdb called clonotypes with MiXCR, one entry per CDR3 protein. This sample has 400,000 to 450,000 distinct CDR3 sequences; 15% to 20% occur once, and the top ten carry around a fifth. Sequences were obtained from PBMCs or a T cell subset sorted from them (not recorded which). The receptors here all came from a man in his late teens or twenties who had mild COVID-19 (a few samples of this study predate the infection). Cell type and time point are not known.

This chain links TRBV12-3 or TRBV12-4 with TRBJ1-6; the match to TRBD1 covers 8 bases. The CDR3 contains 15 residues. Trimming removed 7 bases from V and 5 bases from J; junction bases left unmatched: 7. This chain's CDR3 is CASTPTGADNSPLHF. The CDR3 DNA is TGTGCCAGCACTCCGACAGGGGCTGATAATTCACCCCTCCACTTT.

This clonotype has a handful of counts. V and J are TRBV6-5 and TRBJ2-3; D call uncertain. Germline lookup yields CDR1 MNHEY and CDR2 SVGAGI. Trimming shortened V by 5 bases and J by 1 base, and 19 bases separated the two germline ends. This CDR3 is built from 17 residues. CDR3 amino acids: CASSDTSRALGTDTQYF. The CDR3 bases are TGTGCCAGCAGTGATACCTCCCGGGCCCTAGGCACAGATACGCAGTATTTT.

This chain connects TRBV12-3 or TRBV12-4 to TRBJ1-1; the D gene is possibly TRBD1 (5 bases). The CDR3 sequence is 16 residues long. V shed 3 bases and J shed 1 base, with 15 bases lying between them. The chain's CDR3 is CASSFPGRIGNTEAFF. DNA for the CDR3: TGTGCCAGCAGTTTTCCAGGGAGGATTGGGAACACTGAAGCTTTCTTT.

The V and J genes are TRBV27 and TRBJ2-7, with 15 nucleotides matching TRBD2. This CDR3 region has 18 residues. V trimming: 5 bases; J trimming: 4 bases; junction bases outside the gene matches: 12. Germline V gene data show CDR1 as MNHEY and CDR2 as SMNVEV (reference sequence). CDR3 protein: CASSARPGLAGGKYEQYF. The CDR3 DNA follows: TGTGCCAGCAGTGCGCGCCCGGGACTAGCGGGGGGCAAGTACGAGCAGTACTTC.

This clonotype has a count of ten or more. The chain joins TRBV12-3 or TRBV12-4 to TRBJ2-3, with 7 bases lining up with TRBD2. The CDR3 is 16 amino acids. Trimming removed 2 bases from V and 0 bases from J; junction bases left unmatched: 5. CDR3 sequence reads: CASSLYAGVSTDTQYF. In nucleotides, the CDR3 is TGTGCCAGCAGTTTATATGCGGGAGTCAGCACAGATACGCAGTATTTT.

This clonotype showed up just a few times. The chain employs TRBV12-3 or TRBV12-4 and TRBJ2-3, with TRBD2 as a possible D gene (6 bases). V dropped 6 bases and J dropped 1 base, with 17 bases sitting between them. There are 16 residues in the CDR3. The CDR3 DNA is TGTGCCAGCAGAGCCCCGGGAGCCACCCGCACAGATACGCAGTATTTT. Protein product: CASRAPGATRTDTQYF.

CDR3 nucleotide sequence: TGTGCCAGCAGCTTACTATCGGGGGCCGGGGAGCTGTTTTTT. Translated: CASSLLSGAGELFF. The chain combines TRBV7-6 with TRBJ2-2; a possible D gene is TRBD2 (6 bases). From germline, CDR1 is SGHVS and CDR2 FNYEAQ. This CDR3 spans 14 amino acids. The germline V and J ends were trimmed by 2 bases and 6 bases, with 10 bases remaining between them.

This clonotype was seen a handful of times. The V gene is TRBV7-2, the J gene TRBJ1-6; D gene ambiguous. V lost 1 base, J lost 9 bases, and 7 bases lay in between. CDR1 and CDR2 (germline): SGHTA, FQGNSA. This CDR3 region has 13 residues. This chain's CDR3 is CASSLDQVSPLHF. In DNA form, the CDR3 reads TGTGCCAGCAGCTTAGATCAGGTTTCACCCCTCCACTTT. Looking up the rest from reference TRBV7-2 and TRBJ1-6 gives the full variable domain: GAGVSQSPSNKVTEKGKDVELRCDPISGHTALYWYRQSLGQGLEFLIYFQGNSAPDKSGLPSDRFSAERTGGSVSTLTIQRTQQEDSAVYLCASSLDQVSPLHFGNGTRLTVT.

CDR3 loop: CASSARGTSGHTQYF. Here the CDR3 DNA reads TGTGCCAGCAGCGCCAGAGGGACTAGCGGCCATACGCAGTATTTT. The rearrangement links TRBV2 to TRBJ2-3; 11 nucleotides align to TRBD2. V was pared by 6 bases and J by 7 bases, with 9 bases of the junction left unmatched. The CDR3 consists of 15 residues. CDR1 and CDR2 from the germline V gene are SNHLY and FYNNEI. The full variable domain, its missing parts supplied by reference TRBV2 and TRBJ2-3, is EPEVTQTPSHQVTQMGQEVILRCVPISNHLYFYWYRQILGQKVEFLVSFYNNEISEKSEIFDDQFSVERPDGSNFTLKIRSTKLEDSAMYFCASSARGTSGHTQYFGPGTRLTVL.

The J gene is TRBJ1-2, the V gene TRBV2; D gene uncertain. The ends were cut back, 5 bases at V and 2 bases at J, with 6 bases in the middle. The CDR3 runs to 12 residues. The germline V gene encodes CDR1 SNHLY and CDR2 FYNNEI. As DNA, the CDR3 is TGTGCCAGCAGTACAGTCAACTATGGCTACACCTTC. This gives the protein CASSTVNYGYTF.

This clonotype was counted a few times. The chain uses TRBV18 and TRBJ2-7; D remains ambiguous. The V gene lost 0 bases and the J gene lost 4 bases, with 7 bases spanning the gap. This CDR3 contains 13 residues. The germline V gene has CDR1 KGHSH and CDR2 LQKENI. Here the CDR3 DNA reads TGTGCCAGCTCACCACCGGTAGGGTACGAGCAGTACTTC. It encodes CASSPPVGYEQYF.

DNA of the CDR3: TGCGCCAGCAGCTTGGCCCTAGCGGGGGGGCTGAATGAGCAGTTCTTC. Protein sequence: CASSLALAGGLNEQFF. The rearrangement links TRBV5-1 to TRBJ2-1; TRBD2 agrees at 12 bases. Germline lookup yields CDR1 SGHRS and CDR2 YFSETQ. The ends lost 0 bases at V and 7 bases at J; junction bases unmatched: 5. The CDR3 is made up of 16 amino acids.

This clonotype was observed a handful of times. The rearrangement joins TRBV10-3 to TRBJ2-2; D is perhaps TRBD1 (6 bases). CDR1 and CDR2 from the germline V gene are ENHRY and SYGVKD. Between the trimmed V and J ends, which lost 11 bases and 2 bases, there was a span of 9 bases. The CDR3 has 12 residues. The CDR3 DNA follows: TGTGCCGCACAGGGTAACACCGGGGAGCTGTTTTTT. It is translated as CAAQGNTGELFF.

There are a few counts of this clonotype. The CDR3 sequence is CATSSRTPTAFF. The CDR3 region has the DNA TGTGCCACCAGCAGTAGAACCCCAACTGCTTTCTTT. The V and J genes are TRBV15 and TRBJ1-1; D unresolved. The germline CDR1 and CDR2 sequences are LNHNV and YYDKDF (reference sequence). Trimming removed 3 bases at V and 11 bases at J, with 13 bases between. The CDR3 length is 12 residues.

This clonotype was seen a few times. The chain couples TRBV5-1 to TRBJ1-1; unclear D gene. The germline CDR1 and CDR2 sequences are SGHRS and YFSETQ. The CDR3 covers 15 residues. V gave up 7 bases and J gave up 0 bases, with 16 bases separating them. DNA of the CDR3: TGCGCCAGCGGACCTCGAAGATCCTTGAACACTGAAGCTTTCTTT. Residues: CASGPRRSLNTEAFF.

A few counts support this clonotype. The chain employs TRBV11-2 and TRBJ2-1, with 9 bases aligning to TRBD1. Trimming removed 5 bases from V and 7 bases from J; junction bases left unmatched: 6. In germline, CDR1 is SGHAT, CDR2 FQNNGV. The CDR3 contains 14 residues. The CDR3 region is CASSRRDRANEQFF. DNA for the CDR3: TGTGCCAGCAGCCGCCGGGACAGGGCGAATGAGCAGTTCTTC.

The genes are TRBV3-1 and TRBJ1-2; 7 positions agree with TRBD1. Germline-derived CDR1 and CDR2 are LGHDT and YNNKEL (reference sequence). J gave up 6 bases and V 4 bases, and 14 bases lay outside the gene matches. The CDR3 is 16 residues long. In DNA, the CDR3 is TGTGCCAGCAGCCGGAGACAGGGTCTCTTAGAGGATGGCTACACCTTC. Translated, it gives CASSRRQGLLEDGYTF.

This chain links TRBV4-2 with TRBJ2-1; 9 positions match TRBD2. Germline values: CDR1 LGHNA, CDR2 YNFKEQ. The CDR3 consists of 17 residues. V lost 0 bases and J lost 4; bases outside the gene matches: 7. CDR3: CASSQDQRGDLYNEQFF. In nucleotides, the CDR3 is TGTGCCAGCAGCCAAGACCAGCGGGGGGACCTGTACAATGAGCAGTTCTTC.

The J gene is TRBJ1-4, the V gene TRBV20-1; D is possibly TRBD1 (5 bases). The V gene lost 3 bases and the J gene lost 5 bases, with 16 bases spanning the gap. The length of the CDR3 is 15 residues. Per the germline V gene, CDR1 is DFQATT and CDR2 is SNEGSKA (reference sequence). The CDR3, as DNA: TGCAGTGCTAGTTACCCTCACCGGGGGAATGAAAAACTGTTTTTT. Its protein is CSASYPHRGNEKLFF.

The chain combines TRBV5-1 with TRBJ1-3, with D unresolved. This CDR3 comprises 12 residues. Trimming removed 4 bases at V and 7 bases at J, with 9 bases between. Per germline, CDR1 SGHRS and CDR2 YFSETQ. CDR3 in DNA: TGCGCCAGCAGCAGTAACCAGAACACCATATATTTT. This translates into CASSSNQNTIYF.

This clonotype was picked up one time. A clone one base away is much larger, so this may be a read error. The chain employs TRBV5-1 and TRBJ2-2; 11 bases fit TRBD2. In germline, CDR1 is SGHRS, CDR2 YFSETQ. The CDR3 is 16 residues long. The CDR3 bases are TGCTCCAGCAGCCTACTAGCGGGGGTGAACACCGGGGAGCTGTTTTTT. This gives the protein CSSSLLAGVNTGELFF.

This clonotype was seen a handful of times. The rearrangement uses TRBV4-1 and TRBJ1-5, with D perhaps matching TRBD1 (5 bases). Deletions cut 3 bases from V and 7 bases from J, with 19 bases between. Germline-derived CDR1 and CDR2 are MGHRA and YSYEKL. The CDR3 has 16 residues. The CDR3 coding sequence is TGCGCCAGCAGCCAGGGATGGAGGCAGGGCGGACAGCCCCAGCATTTT. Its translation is CASSQGWRQGGQPQHF.

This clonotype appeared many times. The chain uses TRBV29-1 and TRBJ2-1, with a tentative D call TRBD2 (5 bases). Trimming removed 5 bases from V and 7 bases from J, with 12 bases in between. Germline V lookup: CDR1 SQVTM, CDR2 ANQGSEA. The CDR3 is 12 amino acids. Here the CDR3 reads CSVQSPGNEQFF. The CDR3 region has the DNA TGCAGCGTTCAAAGCCCGGGGAATGAGCAGTTCTTC.

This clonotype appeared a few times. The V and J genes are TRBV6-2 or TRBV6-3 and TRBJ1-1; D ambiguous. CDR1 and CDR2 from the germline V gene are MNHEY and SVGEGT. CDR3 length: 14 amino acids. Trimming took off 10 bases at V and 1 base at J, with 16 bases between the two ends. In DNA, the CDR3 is TGTGCCACCTCGGGCGGACCGACGAACACTGAAGCTTTCTTT. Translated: CATSGGPTNTEAFF.

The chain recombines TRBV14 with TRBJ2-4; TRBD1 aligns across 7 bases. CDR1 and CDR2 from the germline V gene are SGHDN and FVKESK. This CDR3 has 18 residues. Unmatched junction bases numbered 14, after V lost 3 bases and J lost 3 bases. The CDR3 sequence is CASSHRQGRPSGKNIQYF. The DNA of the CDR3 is TGTGCCAGCAGCCATAGACAGGGTCGTCCTTCGGGCAAAAACATTCAGTACTTC.

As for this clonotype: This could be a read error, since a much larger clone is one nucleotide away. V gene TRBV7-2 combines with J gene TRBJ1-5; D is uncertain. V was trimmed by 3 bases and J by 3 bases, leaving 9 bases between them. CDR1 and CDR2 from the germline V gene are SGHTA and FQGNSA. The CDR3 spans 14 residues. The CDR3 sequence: CASSFTWPNQPQHF. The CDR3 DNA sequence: TGTGCCAGCAGCTTTACCTGGCCCAATCAGCCCCAGCATTTT.

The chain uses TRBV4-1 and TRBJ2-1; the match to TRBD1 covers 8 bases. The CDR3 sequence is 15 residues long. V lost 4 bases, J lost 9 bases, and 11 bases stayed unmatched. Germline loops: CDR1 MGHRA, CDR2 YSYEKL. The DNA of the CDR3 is TGCGCCAGCAGCCCCGGACAGGGACCGACAGGTGAGCAGTTCTTC. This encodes CASSPGQGPTGEQFF.

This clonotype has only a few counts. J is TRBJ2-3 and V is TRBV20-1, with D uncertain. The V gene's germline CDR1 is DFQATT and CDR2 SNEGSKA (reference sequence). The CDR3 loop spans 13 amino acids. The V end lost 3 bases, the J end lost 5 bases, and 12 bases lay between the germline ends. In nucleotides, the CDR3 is TGCAGTGCTAGCTCTAGGAATGGAGATACGCAGTATTTT. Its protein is CSASSRNGDTQYF.

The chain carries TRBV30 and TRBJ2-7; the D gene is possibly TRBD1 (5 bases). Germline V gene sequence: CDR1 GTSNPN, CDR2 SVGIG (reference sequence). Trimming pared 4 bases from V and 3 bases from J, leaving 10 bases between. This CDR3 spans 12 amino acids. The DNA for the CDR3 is TGTGCCTGGACCGGACAAATCTACGAGCAGTACTTC. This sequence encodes CAWTGQIYEQYF.